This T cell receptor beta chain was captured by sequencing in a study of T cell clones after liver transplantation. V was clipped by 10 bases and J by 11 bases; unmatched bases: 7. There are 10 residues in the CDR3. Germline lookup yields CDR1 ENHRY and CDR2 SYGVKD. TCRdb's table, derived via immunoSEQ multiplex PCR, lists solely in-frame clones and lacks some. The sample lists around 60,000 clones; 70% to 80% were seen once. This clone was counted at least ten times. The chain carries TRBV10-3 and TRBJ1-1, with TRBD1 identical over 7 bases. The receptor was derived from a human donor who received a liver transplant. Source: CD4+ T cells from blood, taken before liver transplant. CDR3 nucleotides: TGTGCCACCGACAGGGTGGAGGCTTTCTTT. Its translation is CATDRVEAFF.